This TCR beta chain was obtained from a study of cytomegalovirus exposure and HLA in healthy donors. With 0 bases removed from V and 4 bases from J, the gap between germline ends came to 18 bases. The CDR3 totals 17 residues. CDR1 LGHNA and CDR2 YSLEER come from the germline V gene. The PCR employed 60 Vbeta primers together with 13 Jbeta primers. Libraries were prepared by immunoSEQ multiplex PCR; TCRdb keeps only in-frame clonotypes and omits some of them. This sample has some 190,000 clones, with about 82% found just once. Sequencing was done on a sample of PBMCs. The V gene is TRBV4-3, the J gene TRBJ2-5; possible D gene TRBD1, 6 bases. The sequence was obtained from a woman aged 25-40 years in good health and CMV-seronegative. The CDR3 DNA reads as TGCGCCAGCAGCCAAGAAGGGACACATTTAAGTGGAGAGACCCAGTACTTC. Protein sequence: CASSQEGTHLSGETQYF.